The present T cell receptor beta chain was sequenced within a study of early T cells in non-severe SARS-CoV-2 infection. Whole-study context: Sequencing was performed on bulk RNA from unsorted whole blood, leaving chains unpaired.

TCRdb fed the 5' RACE reads into MiXCR, producing one record per CDR3 protein. In the table there are around 28,000 distinct CDR3 sequences, roughly 5% of which are singletons. This clonotype was recorded many times. The sequence was obtained from an adult who was a healthcare worker with PCR-confirmed SARS-CoV-2 infection or an uninfected control (not recorded which). Sequencing was carried out using whole blood.

CDR3 in DNA: TGCAGCGTTGAAGGGCTTGAACCTGAAGCTTTCTTT. It specifies CSVEGLEPEAFF. V usage is TRBV29-1 and J usage is TRBJ1-1; D remains unclear. CDR1 SQVTM and CDR2 ANQGSEA come from the germline V gene. V was shortened by 1 base and J by 6 bases, with 9 bases between the two germline ends. The CDR3 extends over 12 amino acids.